The 17 T cell receptor beta chains listed next were all sequenced from one sample in a study of a mutant IDH1 vaccine in newly diagnosed glioma. Time point indicated: week 47, end of study. Every single dose of the vaccine, 300 ug of mutant IDH1 20-mer peptide, came with topical imiquimod. These receptors' antigens are unknown. The protocol was immunoSEQ multiplex PCR, while the TCRdb copy is restricted to in-frame clones and leaves out a portion. The table shows around 30,000 clones, with over 85% occurring only once. Material: PBMCs, obtained from a glioma patient whose treatment included an IDH1 peptide vaccine. These receptors were taken from a man aged 35 to 55 with glioma.

This chain connects TRBV19 to TRBJ1-5; D not resolved. V was cut by 6 bases and J by 3 bases, with 12 bases left in between. Germline V gene data show CDR1 as LNHDA and CDR2 as SQIVND (reference sequence). The CDR3 contains 14 residues. The CDR3 region has the DNA TGTGCCAGTAGGCCCCAGAGTAACAATCAGCCCCAGCATTTT. Protein product: CASRPQSNNQPQHF.

The chain employs TRBV10-3 and TRBJ2-7, with TRBD1 matching over 8 bases. The junction had 9 bases not matched to a gene; V was cut back by 0 bases and J by 5 bases. CDR1 and CDR2 from the germline V gene are ENHRY and SYGVKD. This CDR3 has 16 residues. CDR3 sequence (DNA): TGTGCCATCAGTGAGTCGTTACGGACAGGGTCTCACGAGCAGTACGTC. It translates to CAISESLRTGSHEQYV.

The CDR3 here is CASSEKTGHSNQPQHF. CDR3 DNA: TGCGCCAGCAGTGAAAAGACAGGACATAGCAATCAGCCCCAGCATTTT. The V call is TRBV10-2, the J call TRBJ1-5, with D possibly TRBD1 on 6 matching bases. Germline V gene lookup returns CDR1 WSHSY and CDR2 SAAADI. V lost 3 bases, J lost 0 bases, and 12 bases lay in between. This CDR3 contains 16 residues.

This chain links TRBV18 with TRBJ1-1; weak D call: TRBD1 (5 bases). CDR3 length: 16 amino acids. The germline V and J ends were trimmed by 0 bases and 0 bases, with 11 bases remaining between them. The V gene's germline CDR1 is KGHSH and CDR2 LQKENI. CDR3 residues: CASSPPAGFMNTEAFF. The CDR3 DNA reads TGTGCCAGCTCACCACCGGCAGGGTTCATGAACACTGAAGCTTTCTTT.

CDR3 amino acids: CASSSGTASGTQYF. For the CDR3, the DNA is TGTGCCAGCAGCTCGGGGACAGCCAGCGGTACGCAGTATTTT. The rearrangement joins TRBV11-3 to TRBJ2-3, with 7 bases identical to TRBD1. The CDR3 is 14 amino acids. CDR1 and CDR2 from the germline V gene are SGHNT and YENEEA. The trim removed 4 bases at V and 8 bases at J, leaving 9 bases unmatched.

J is TRBJ2-4 and V is TRBV14, with 10 nucleotides matching TRBD1. After removal of 4 bases from V and 8 bases from J, the junction contained 8 bases not matched to a gene. CDR1 and CDR2 (germline): SGHDN, FVKESK. This CDR3 region has 15 residues. As DNA, the CDR3 is TGTGCCAGCAGCCGAATGACAGGGGGCAGGGACATTCAGTACTTC. Its protein is CASSRMTGGRDIQYF. Full variable domain (missing parts from reference TRBV14 and TRBJ2-4): EAGVTQFPSHSVIEKGQTVTLRCDPISGHDNLYWYRRVMGKEIKFLLHFVKESKQDESGMPNNRFLAERTGGTYSTLKVQPAELEDSGVYFCASSRMTGGRDIQYFGAGTRLSVL.

This clone appeared once. The chain combines TRBV7-3 with TRBJ2-3, with a weak D call TRBD2 (5 bases). V was trimmed by 5 bases and J by 9 bases, leaving 12 bases between them. The V gene's germline CDR1 is SGHTA and CDR2 FQGTGA. The CDR3 has 12 amino acids. The CDR3 protein is CASSLNEGTQYF. The CDR3 bases are TGTGCCAGCAGCCTTAATGAGGGAACGCAGTATTTT.

The J gene is TRBJ2-4, the V gene TRBV11-1, with D possibly matching TRBD2 (5 bases). V shed 5 bases and J shed 4 bases, with 9 bases lying between them. Germline V gene lookup returns CDR1 SGHAT and CDR2 FQDESV (reference sequence). The CDR3 contains 13 residues. The CDR3: CASSKLDKNIQYF. CDR3 DNA sequence: TGTGCCAGCAGCAAACTAGATAAAAACATTCAGTACTTC. The complete variable domain, with remaining parts taken from reference TRBV11-1 and TRBJ2-4, reads EAEVAQSPRYKITEKSQAVAFWCDPISGHATLYWYRQILGQGPELLVQFQDESVVDDSQLPKDRFSAERLKGVDSTLKIQPAELGDSAMYLCASSKLDKNIQYFGAGTRLSVL.

In its sample, this clone was seen a few times. CDR3 amino acids: CAITVGSGPTDTQYF. The CDR3 DNA reads as TGTGCCATCACCGTGGGTAGCGGACCCACAGATACGCAGTATTTT. The chain combines TRBV10-3 with TRBJ2-3, with D possibly TRBD2 on 6 matching bases. The CDR3 has 15 residues. Trimming took 7 bases from V and 2 from J, leaving 16 bases between them. Germline lookup yields CDR1 ENHRY and CDR2 SYGVKD.

J is TRBJ2-1 and V is TRBV5-6; TRBD1 matches 7 bases. J was trimmed by 8 bases and V by 0 bases; bases with no gene match: 8. Germline values: CDR1 SGHDT, CDR2 YYEEEE. CDR3 length: 15 amino acids. CDR3 coding DNA: TGTGCCAGCAGCTTGGAGACAGGGATTTTCGATGAGCAGTTCTTC. Amino acid sequence: CASSLETGIFDEQFF. Full variable domain (missing parts from reference TRBV5-6 and TRBJ2-1): DAGVTQSPTHLIKTRGQQVTLRCSPKSGHDTVSWYQQALGQGPQFIFQYYEEEERQRGNFPDRFSGHQFPNYSSELNVNALLLGDSALYLCASSLETGIFDEQFFGPGTRLTVL.

This chain connects TRBV9 to TRBJ1-1; D perhaps matches TRBD1 (6 bases). V lost 2 bases and J lost 8, with 10 bases in between. This CDR3 is built from 12 residues. CDR1 is SGDLS, CDR2 YYNGEE, per germline. As DNA, the CDR3 is TGTGCCAGCAGCGTCTCGGGGACAGAAGCTTTCTTT. Its translation is CASSVSGTEAFF.

The rearrangement links TRBV5-1 to TRBJ2-2; 8 bases match TRBD1. With V trimmed by 4 bases and J by 1 base, 3 bases remained unmatched. The CDR3 length is 15 residues. Germline CDR1 reads SGHRS; CDR2 reads YFSETQ. The CDR3 DNA is TGCGCCAGCAGCCCGGGGACAGGGAACACCGGGGAGCTGTTTTTT. Its translation is CASSPGTGNTGELFF.

J is TRBJ1-4 and V is TRBV27; 8 bases are a match to TRBD1. The length of the CDR3 is 15 residues. CDR1 is MNHEY and CDR2 is SMNVEV in the germline V gene (reference sequence). The V and J ends lost 3 bases and 7 bases, in that order; junction bases with no gene match: 7. CDR3 nucleotide sequence: TGTGCCAGCAGTTTCCGACAGGGGCGAAGTGAAAAACTGTTTTTT. Translated: CASSFRQGRSEKLFF.

The rearrangement joins TRBV5-1 to TRBJ2-3; TRBD1 agrees at 10 bases. This CDR3 has 16 amino acids. Germline V gene lookup returns CDR1 SGHRS and CDR2 YFSETQ. The V segment lost 4 bases and the J segment 3 bases; nucleotides outside the gene matches: 8. The CDR3, as DNA: TGCGCCAGCAGCCGTGGCCGGGACAGGGGAACAGATACGCAGTATTTT. Its protein product is CASSRGRDRGTDTQYF.

V is TRBV5-8 and J is TRBJ1-5; D unresolved. CDR1 and CDR2 from the germline V gene are SGHTS and YDEGEE. The CDR3 runs 11 residues. V was trimmed by 0 bases and J by 6 bases, leaving 1 base between them. CDR3 region: CASSLGQPQHF. The CDR3 DNA reads TGTGCCAGCAGCTTGGGTCAGCCCCAGCATTTT.

The chain is built from TRBV7-9 and TRBJ2-7, with D uncertain. In germline, CDR1 is SEHNR, CDR2 FQNEAQ (reference sequence). V gave up 5 bases and J gave up 6 bases, with 17 bases separating them. The length of the CDR3 is 14 residues. The CDR3 loop reads CASSARIGEGEQYF. CDR3 in DNA: TGTGCCAGCAGCGCGCGGATAGGTGAAGGCGAGCAGTACTTC.

This clone was seen a handful of times. The chain recombines TRBV10-3 with TRBJ2-1; D might be TRBD2 (5 bases). Germline CDR1 is ENHRY and CDR2 is SYGVKD. Trimming pared 6 bases from V and 7 bases from J, leaving 10 bases between. The CDR3 length is 12 residues. Written as DNA, the CDR3 is TGTGCCATCAGCCCAAGGGAGAATGAGCAGTTCTTC. This codes for CAISPRENEQFF.